The 18 T cell receptor beta chains below were found in one sample sequenced in a study of tumor and adjacent non-tumor tissue in lung cancer. A modified ARM-PCR protocol with three rounds of nested PCR amplified TCRbeta. TCRdb re-derived calls from the multiplex PCR reads in MiXCR, one entry per CDR3 protein. The table lists around 50,000 distinct CDR3 sequences, under 75% of them singletons. No cell sorting was done before RNA was extracted from the tissue. More than 3 cm separated this lung sample from the edge of the tumor. The specimen was distant non-tumor lung tissue. The receptor source for this set is a woman in her seventies with non-small cell lung cancer.

The chain's CDR3 is CASSLPVAGLESREQYF. CDR3 nucleotide sequence: TGTGCCAGCAGCTTGCCGGTAGCGGGGCTGGAGTCCAGGGAGCAGTACTTC. V gene TRBV5-4 combines with J gene TRBJ2-7, with TRBD2 matching over 8 bases. Losses at the gene ends were 1 base for V and 7 bases for J; bases not matched to a gene: 16. CDR1 SGHNT and CDR2 YYREEE come from the germline V gene (reference sequence). The CDR3 totals 17 residues.

Comment on this clonotype: The junction shows a germline mismatch at one end, possibly a read error. The J gene is TRBJ1-6, the V gene TRBV6-6, with D maybe TRBD1 (6 bases). The V gene's germline CDR1 is MNHNY and CDR2 SVGAGI (reference sequence). The CDR3 is 15 residues long. In DNA, the CDR3 is TGTGCCAGCAGTTACAATGGGGGGACAAATTCACCCCACCACTTT. This sequence encodes CASSYNGGTNSPHHF.

A note on this clonotype: A much larger clone differs from this one at a single base, so this may be a read error. This chain connects TRBV20-1 to TRBJ2-7, with 9 bases identical to TRBD2. Germline lookup yields CDR1 DFQATT and CDR2 SNEGSKA (reference sequence). The length of the CDR3 is 16 residues. Trimming removed 7 bases from V and 0 bases from J; junction bases left unmatched: 13. CDR3 in amino acids: CSVPAGLAGNSYEQYF. CDR3 sequence (DNA): TGCAGTGTTCCCGCCGGGCTAGCGGGAAACTCCTACGAGCAGTACTTC.

Worth noting for this clonotype: The junction departs from germline at one end; a sequencing error may be responsible. V usage is TRBV28 and J usage is TRBJ2-1; D not resolved. Germline V lookup: CDR1 MDHEN, CDR2 SYDVKM. The CDR3 length is 13 residues. The DNA for the CDR3 is TGTGCCAGCAGGGCGGTAAACTACAATGAGGAGTTCTTC. This sequence encodes CASRAVNYNEEFF. Full variable domain (missing parts from reference TRBV28 and TRBJ2-1): DVKVTQSSRYLVKRTGEKVFLECVQDMDHENMFWYRQDPGLGLRLIYFSYDVKMKEKGDIPEGYSVSREKKERFSLILESASTNQTSMYLCASRAVNYNEEFFGPGTRLTVL.

This clonotype was counted between two and nine times. The CDR3 spells CASSFLRQGTTDTQYF. The CDR3 DNA reads as TGTGCCAGCAGTTTTTTGAGACAGGGAACCACAGATACGCAGTATTTT. V is TRBV28 and J is TRBJ2-3, with 7 bases fitting TRBD1. Trimming took 3 bases from V and 2 from J; bases not matched to a gene: 8. Germline V gene sequence: CDR1 MDHEN, CDR2 SYDVKM. This CDR3 comprises 16 residues. The full variable domain, with the rest looked up from reference TRBV28 and TRBJ2-3, is DVKVTQSSRYLVKRTGEKVFLECVQDMDHENMFWYRQDPGLGLRLIYFSYDVKMKEKGDIPEGYSVSREKKERFSLILESASTNQTSMYLCASSFLRQGTTDTQYFGPGTRLTVL.

This clonotype was seen a few times. The CDR3 sequence is CACGQDGRDSYEQYF. As DNA, the CDR3 is TGTGCCTGCGGCCAAGATGGCCGGGACTCCTACGAGCAGTACTTC. The chain has TRBV4-2 and TRBJ2-7; D perhaps matches TRBD2 (5 bases). Germline-derived CDR1 and CDR2 are LGHNA and YNFKEQ. Trimming took off 11 bases at V and 0 bases at J, with 20 bases between the two ends. This CDR3 contains 15 residues.

With respect to this clonotype: This clone may be a read error of a much larger clone one base away. The chain is built from TRBV11-2 and TRBJ2-3; weak D call: TRBD2 (6 bases). Germline V gene sequence: CDR1 SGHAT, CDR2 FQNNGV. V was cut by 5 bases and J by 1 base, with 16 bases left in between. This CDR3 has 16 residues. Here the CDR3 DNA reads TGTGCCAGCAGCCGAAGACTAGTGGGAGGCACAGATACGCAGTATTTT. Translating it yields CASSRRLVGGTDTQYF.

This clonotype was counted a single time. Germline is not matched at one junction end, which may reflect a read error. The J gene is TRBJ2-3, the V gene TRBV11-3; the match to TRBD2 covers 12 bases. This CDR3 comprises 16 residues. Per germline, CDR1 SGHNT and CDR2 YENEEA. The chain's CDR3 is CASSSGTSGRTDTRYF. The CDR3 region has the DNA TGTGCCAGCAGCAGCGGGACTAGCGGGCGGACAGATACGCGGTATTTT.

About this clonotype itself: A much more abundant neighbour one base away suggests this may be a read error. This chain connects TRBV28 to TRBJ1-1, with 7 bases identical to TRBD1. The germline V gene has CDR1 MDHEN and CDR2 SYDVKM. The CDR3 is 16 residues long. Trimming removed 6 bases from V and 7 bases from J; junction bases left unmatched: 17. CDR3 bases: TGTGCCAGCAGCCGACCGACAGGGAGTTCTCACATTGAAGCTTTCTTT. Translated: CASSRPTGSSHIEAFF.

A single count supports this clonotype. V and J are TRBV6-5 and TRBJ2-3; D gene unclear. The CDR3 length is 15 residues. The V gene's germline CDR1 is MNHEY and CDR2 SVGAGI. V gave up 4 bases and J gave up 2 bases, with 13 bases separating them. The CDR3, as DNA: TGTGCCAGCAGTTTCTCGTTTGTTAACACAGATACGCAGTATTTT. Residues: CASSFSFVNTDTQYF.

This clonotype appeared a few times. Its ends do not fully match the called genes, so a read error is possible. The rearrangement joins TRBV6-6 to TRBJ2-3; 9 nucleotides line up with TRBD1. The CDR3 extends over 15 amino acids. Germline V gene sequence: CDR1 MNHNY, CDR2 SVGAGI (reference sequence). DNA of the CDR3: TGTGTCAGCAGTTCCGGGACAGGGAGTGCAGATATGCAGTATTTT. Translation gives CVSSSGTGSADMQYF.

Worth noting for this clonotype: This may come from a read error, since a much larger clone is one base off. The chain recombines TRBV20-1 with TRBJ1-2; 7 bases are a match to TRBD1. V was pared by 3 bases and J by 6 bases, with 7 bases of the junction left unmatched. CDR3 length equals 13 residues. Germline V lookup: CDR1 DFQATT, CDR2 SNEGSKA (reference sequence). The DNA of the CDR3 is TGCAGTGCTAGTGACAGGGTAGGGAATGGCTACACCTTC. It specifies CSASDRVGNGYTF.

The sample holds many counts of this clonotype. V and J are TRBV6-1 and TRBJ2-7, with 10 bases aligning to TRBD2. Germline CDR1 is MNHNS and CDR2 is SASEGT. This CDR3 has 15 residues. The V and J ends lost 2 bases and 3 bases, in that order; junction bases with no gene match: 4. The CDR3 is CASSERLAGDYEQYF. CDR3 DNA: TGTGCCAGCAGTGAAAGGCTAGCGGGAGACTACGAGCAGTACTTC.

Ten or more counts support this clonotype. V and J are TRBV6-2 or TRBV6-3 and TRBJ2-7; 10 nucleotides line up with TRBD2. In germline, CDR1 is MNHEY, CDR2 SVGEGT. V gave up 2 bases and J gave up 5 bases; unmatched junction bases: 3. The CDR3 is made up of 14 amino acids. For the CDR3, the DNA is TGTGCCAGCAGTTACAGCGGGAGGGTCCACGAGCAGTACTTC. Translating it yields CASSYSGRVHEQYF.

Concerning this clonotype: Germline is not matched at one junction end, which may reflect a read error. The chain couples TRBV6-1 to TRBJ1-5, with D possibly TRBD1 on 5 matching bases. This CDR3 contains 17 residues. Per germline, CDR1 MNHNS and CDR2 SASEGT. The CDR3 DNA reads TGTGCCTGCAGTGAGTATAGCAGGGCCTATAGGAATCAGCCCCAGCATTTT. It translates to CACSEYSRAYRNQPQHF.

This clonotype was detected only a few times. The chain combines TRBV6-6 with TRBJ2-1, with TRBD2 identical over 12 bases. The CDR3 has 16 residues. The germline CDR1 and CDR2 sequences are MNHNY and SVGAGI (reference sequence). CDR3 sequence (DNA): TGTGTCAGTATCCAGACTAGCGGGAGCTCCTACAATGAGCAGTTCTTC. Protein: CVSIQTSGSSYNEQFF.

Worth noting for this clonotype: A read error is likely, as this CDR3 ends without the conserved phenylalanine or tryptophan. This chain connects TRBV11-1 to TRBJ2-1; a possible D gene is TRBD2 (5 bases). This CDR3 region has 13 residues. CDR1 is SGHAT, CDR2 FQDESV, per germline (reference sequence). V was pared by 6 bases and J by 9 bases, with 15 bases between. The CDR3 DNA reads TGTGCCAGCAGTTACCTTCCTCGGGGTGAGCAGTTCTTA. Translating gives CASSYLPRGEQFL.

This clonotype was seen a single time. One end of the junction varies from germline; a read error may be responsible. V and J are TRBV4-1 and TRBJ2-4, with 7 bases aligning to TRBD2. Per germline, CDR1 MGHRA and CDR2 YSYEKL. CDR3 length equals 14 residues. The CDR3 loop is CAGSFGSGGDIQYF. The CDR3 DNA sequence: TGCGCCGGCAGCTTCGGATCTGGGGGGGACATTCAGTACTTC.